This TCR beta chain comes out of a study of cytomegalovirus exposure and HLA in healthy donors. Across the study: Approximately 85 million unique TCRs from HLA-typed donors were held in an early data release. Most genotyped donors, 81% of around 370, had Caucasian-associated genetic ancestry. Whole-study findings and limits: It was approximately 150 TCR beta chains that were listed as cytomegalovirus-associated. Being productive about 90% or about 30% of the time was typical of most TCR beta V segments in an earlier analysis.

Primers included in the PCR were 60 Vbeta and 13 Jbeta primers. The protocol was immunoSEQ multiplex PCR, while the TCRdb copy is restricted to in-frame clones and leaves out a portion. This sample carries approximately 91,000 clones, over 65% of them seen once, and the ten largest clones take around 10%. Of note for this clone: Antigen unknown.

The sequence was collected from a human donor in good health. The sequencing input was PBMCs.

CDR3 amino acids: CASRITVGFSPLHF. The DNA of the CDR3 is TGTGCCAGTAGGATCACTGTGGGCTTTTCACCCCTCCACTTT. This chain links TRBV19 with TRBJ1-6, with D hard to call. CDR1 and CDR2 from the germline V gene are LNHDA and SQIVND (reference sequence). The V end was cut by 6 bases, the J end by 9 bases, with 15 bases between. This CDR3 is 14 amino acids long.